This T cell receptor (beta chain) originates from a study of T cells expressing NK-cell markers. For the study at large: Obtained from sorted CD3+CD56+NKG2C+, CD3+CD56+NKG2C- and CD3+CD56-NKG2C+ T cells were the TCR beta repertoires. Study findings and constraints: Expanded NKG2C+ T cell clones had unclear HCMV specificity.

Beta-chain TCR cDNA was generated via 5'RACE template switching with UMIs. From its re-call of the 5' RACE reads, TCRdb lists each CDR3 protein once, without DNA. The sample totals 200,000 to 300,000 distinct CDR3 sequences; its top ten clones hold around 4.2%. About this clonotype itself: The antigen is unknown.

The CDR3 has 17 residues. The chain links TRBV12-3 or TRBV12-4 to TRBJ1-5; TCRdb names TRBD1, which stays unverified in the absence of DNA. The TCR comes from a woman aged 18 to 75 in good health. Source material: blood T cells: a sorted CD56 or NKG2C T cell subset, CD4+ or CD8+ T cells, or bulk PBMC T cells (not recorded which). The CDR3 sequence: CASSPGGGTGANQPQHF.